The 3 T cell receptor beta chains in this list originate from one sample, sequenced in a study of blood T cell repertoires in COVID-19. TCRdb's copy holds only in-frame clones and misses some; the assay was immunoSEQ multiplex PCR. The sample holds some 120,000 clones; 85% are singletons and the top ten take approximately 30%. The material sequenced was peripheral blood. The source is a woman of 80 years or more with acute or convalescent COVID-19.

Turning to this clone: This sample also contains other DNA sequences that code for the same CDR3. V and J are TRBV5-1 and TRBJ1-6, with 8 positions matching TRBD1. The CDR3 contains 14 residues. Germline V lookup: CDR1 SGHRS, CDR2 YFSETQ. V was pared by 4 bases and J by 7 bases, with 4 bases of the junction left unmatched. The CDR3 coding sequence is TGCGCCAGCAGCATTGACAGGGGAAATTCACCCCTCCACTTT. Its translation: CASSIDRGNSPLHF.

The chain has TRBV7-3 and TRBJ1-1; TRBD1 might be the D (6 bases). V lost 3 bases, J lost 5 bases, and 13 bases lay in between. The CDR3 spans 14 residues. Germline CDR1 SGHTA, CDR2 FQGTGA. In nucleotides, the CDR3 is TGTGCCAGCAGCTTCGGGGGGCGCCGGACTGAAGCTTTCTTT. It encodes CASSFGGRRTEAFF.

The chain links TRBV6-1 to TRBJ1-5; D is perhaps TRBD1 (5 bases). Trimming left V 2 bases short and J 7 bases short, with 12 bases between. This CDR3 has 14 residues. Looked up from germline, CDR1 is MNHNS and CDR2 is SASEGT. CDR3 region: CASSESGGRQPQHF. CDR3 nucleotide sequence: TGTGCCAGCAGTGAATCGGGGGGTAGACAGCCCCAGCATTTT.